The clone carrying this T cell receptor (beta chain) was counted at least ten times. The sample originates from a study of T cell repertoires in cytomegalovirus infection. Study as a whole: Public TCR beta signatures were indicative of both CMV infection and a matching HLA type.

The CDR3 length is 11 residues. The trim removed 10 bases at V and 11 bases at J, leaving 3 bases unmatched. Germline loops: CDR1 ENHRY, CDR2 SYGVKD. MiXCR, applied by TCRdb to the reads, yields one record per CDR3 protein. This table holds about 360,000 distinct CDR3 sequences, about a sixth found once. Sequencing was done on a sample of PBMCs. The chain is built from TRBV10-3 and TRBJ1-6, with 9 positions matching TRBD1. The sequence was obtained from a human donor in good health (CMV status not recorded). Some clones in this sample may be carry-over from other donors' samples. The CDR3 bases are TGTGCCACCGGGGACAGGGCACCCCTCCACTTT. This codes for CATGDRAPLHF.